The 27 T cell receptor beta chains listed next were all sequenced from one sample in a study of beta chain features in type 1 diabetes. Study-wide findings and caveats: Shorter TCRB CDR3s, moderately but significantly so, marked every one of the four CD4+ subsets in Type 1 diabetes patients.

Of the isolated RNA, all was reverse transcribed, and so the sequenced material was expressed TCRB transcripts. Profiling relied on immunoSEQ multiplex PCR, and the TCRdb table lists in-frame clones only, not all of them. The table includes 120,000 to 150,000 clones, about 13% detected once. For these receptors, no antigen is known. Sequenced material: central memory CD4+ T cells from blood. These receptors came from a man between 18 and 35 years old with type 1 diabetes.

This clone was detected a few times. V usage is TRBV18 and J usage is TRBJ1-1; TRBD1 is a possible D gene (5 bases). Looked up from germline, CDR1 is KGHSH and CDR2 is LQKENI. The CDR3 sequence is 12 residues long. Trimming pared 6 bases from V and 6 bases from J, leaving 11 bases between. The CDR3 region has the DNA TGTGCCAGCTCTCTTCTGGGGGCTGAAGCTTTCTTT. Translated: CASSLLGAEAFF.

This clone showed up just a few times. The chain couples TRBV25-1 to TRBJ2-7; 9 bases fit TRBD1. The CDR3 has 14 amino acids. V was clipped by 3 bases and J by 2 bases; unmatched bases: 2. Per germline, CDR1 MGHDK and CDR2 SYGVNS. The CDR3 sequence is CASSEGTGPYEQYF. The CDR3 DNA sequence: TGTGCCAGCAGTGAGGGGACAGGGCCCTACGAGCAGTACTTC.

V and J are TRBV19 and TRBJ1-5; 9 bases are a match to TRBD1. Germline CDR1 reads LNHDA; CDR2 reads SQIVND (reference sequence). The CDR3 runs 14 residues. The ends lost 6 bases at V and 7 bases at J; junction bases unmatched: 7. CDR3: CASRSGTGKQPQHF. CDR3 nucleotides: TGTGCCAGTAGGTCCGGGACAGGGAAACAGCCCCAGCATTTT.

This chain links TRBV7-9 with TRBJ2-5; no clear D gene. The CDR3 runs 14 residues. Germline V gives CDR1 SEHNR, CDR2 FQNEAQ (reference sequence). Deletions cut 5 bases from V and 1 base from J, with 11 bases between. This chain's CDR3 is CASSPPWGQETQYF. CDR3 DNA: TGTGCCAGCAGCCCGCCGTGGGGCCAAGAGACCCAGTACTTC.

This clone was seen once. V gene TRBV2 combines with J gene TRBJ1-4, with 9 nucleotides matching TRBD1. CDR3 size: 14 residues. V was clipped by 5 bases and J by 7 bases; unmatched bases: 5. Germline CDR1 is SNHLY and CDR2 is FYNNEI. CDR3 loop: CASSSGTGTEKLFF. The CDR3 DNA sequence: TGTGCCAGCAGTTCCGGGACAGGGACTGAAAAACTGTTTTTT. The variable domain in full, completed from reference TRBV2 and TRBJ1-4, reads EPEVTQTPSHQVTQMGQEVILRCVPISNHLYFYWYRQILGQKVEFLVSFYNNEISEKSEIFDDQFSVERPDGSNFTLKIRSTKLEDSAMYFCASSSGTGTEKLFFGSGTQLSVL.

This clone was seen repeatedly, ten times or more. V usage is TRBV7-8 and J usage is TRBJ1-6; D ambiguous. Germline assignment: CDR1 SGHVS and CDR2 FQNEAQ. V lost 5 bases to trimming and J lost 10 bases, with 21 bases between them. CDR3 length equals 16 residues. CDR3 bases: TGTGCCAGCAGCCCCGGAAATCGGAGTCCGAGGTCACCCCTCCACTTT. Translated: CASSPGNRSPRSPLHF.

This clone came up a few times. The chain employs TRBV6-5 and TRBJ1-6; D perhaps matches TRBD1 (5 bases). The CDR3 loop spans 13 amino acids. The V and J ends lost 5 bases and 19 bases respectively, with 21 bases between them. Per the germline V gene, CDR1 is MNHEY and CDR2 is SVGAGI. This CDR3 is CASSRDPGTGWHF. The CDR3 DNA sequence: TGTGCCAGCAGTCGCGATCCCGGGACCGGGTGGCACTTT.

The rearrangement uses TRBV5-4 and TRBJ2-2; perhaps TRBD1 as D (6 bases). The CDR3 sequence is 15 residues long. V was pared by 4 bases and J by 0 bases, with 10 bases between. Per the germline V gene, CDR1 is SGHNT and CDR2 is YYREEE (reference sequence). The CDR3 DNA is TGTGCCAGCAGCCGGGACACGGCGAACACCGGGGAGCTGTTTTTT. It is translated as CASSRDTANTGELFF.

This clone was seen more than once but under ten times. The gene calls are TRBV6-5 and TRBJ1-1, with D uncertain. The V and J ends lost 7 bases and 0 bases respectively, with 9 bases between them. Per germline, CDR1 MNHEY and CDR2 SVGAGI. The CDR3 spans 13 residues. The CDR3 nucleotides read TGTGCCAGCAATAAACGGATGAACACTGAAGCTTTCTTT. It encodes CASNKRMNTEAFF.

V gene TRBV7-2 combines with J gene TRBJ2-3; no clear D. This CDR3 has 11 amino acids. Germline assignment: CDR1 SGHTA and CDR2 FQGNSA. Between the trimmed V and J ends, which lost 5 bases and 7 bases, there was a span of 7 bases. CDR3 nucleotides: TGTGCCAGCAGCGTTATCAATACGCAGTATTTT. Translation: CASSVINTQYF.

The V and J genes are TRBV2 and TRBJ2-3; D remains ambiguous. Deletions cut 3 bases from V and 10 bases from J, with 11 bases between. The CDR3 has 12 amino acids. Germline CDR1 is SNHLY and CDR2 is FYNNEI. The CDR3 loop is CASSDDYGPQYF. The CDR3 bases are TGTGCCAGCAGTGACGATTACGGTCCGCAGTATTTT.

The chain recombines TRBV25-1 with TRBJ1-6; the match to TRBD1 covers 7 bases. The germline CDR1 and CDR2 sequences are MGHDK and SYGVNS. The V and J ends lost 4 bases and 5 bases, in that order; junction bases with no gene match: 5. This CDR3 has 15 residues. In nucleotides, the CDR3 is TGTGCCAGCAGTGTCCTCGACAGGGATAATTCACCCCTCCACTTT. Encoded protein: CASSVLDRDNSPLHF.

This clone was observed a handful of times. This rearrangement joins TRBV30 to TRBJ1-1; D uncertain. V lost 2 bases and J lost 1, with 5 bases in between. The germline gives CDR1 GTSNPN, CDR2 SVGIG (reference sequence). The CDR3 extends over 12 amino acids. Here the CDR3 DNA reads TGTGCCTGGAGTCGACAGAACACTGAAGCTTTCTTT. Its protein is CAWSRQNTEAFF.

This clone has only a few counts. The chain is built from TRBV10-1 and TRBJ2-1; no clear D. CDR3 length equals 11 residues. Germline CDR1 and CDR2: WNHNN and SYGVQD (reference sequence). Trimming took 2 bases from V and 12 from J, leaving 8 bases between them. CDR3 nucleotides: TGCGCCAGCAGTGAGGGTGCCGCGCAGTTCTTC. Residues: CASSEGAAQFF.

V gene TRBV5-1 combines with J gene TRBJ2-5; D perhaps matches TRBD1 (7 bases). CDR1 and CDR2 (germline): SGHRS, YFSETQ. This CDR3 contains 13 residues. V was trimmed by 5 bases and J by 5 bases, leaving 13 bases between them. The CDR3 is CASRTGSGETQYF. In nucleotides, the CDR3 is TGCGCCAGCAGGACAGGGAGCGGGGAGACCCAGTACTTC. Looking up the rest from reference TRBV5-1 and TRBJ2-5 gives the full variable domain: KAGVTQTPRYLIKTRGQQVTLSCSPISGHRSVSWYQQTPGQGLQFLFEYFSETQRNKGNFPGRFSGRQFSNSRSEMNVSTLELGDSALYLCASRTGSGETQYFGPGTRLLVL.

This clone was detected a few times. The chain links TRBV30 to TRBJ1-5; tentatively, D is TRBD1 (5 bases). The V end lost 7 bases, the J end lost 2 bases, and 12 bases lay between the germline ends. Germline V gene sequence: CDR1 GTSNPN, CDR2 SVGIG (reference sequence). The CDR3 has 13 amino acids. CDR3 sequence (DNA): TGTGCCTATTCACGGGACGGCAATCAGCCCCAGCATTTT. As protein: CAYSRDGNQPQHF.

There are a few counts of this clone. The chain employs TRBV4-2 and TRBJ2-5; 8 nucleotides agree with TRBD1. With 2 bases clipped from V and 0 bases from J, the junction kept 2 bases outside the gene matches. The CDR3 length is 15 residues. The V gene's germline CDR1 is LGHNA and CDR2 YNFKEQ. CDR3 protein: CASSQPDRDQETQYF. The CDR3 nucleotides read TGTGCCAGCAGCCAACCGGACAGGGACCAAGAGACCCAGTACTTC.

The chain is built from TRBV4-1 and TRBJ2-5; 12 bases are a match to TRBD2. This CDR3 comprises 16 residues. Germline CDR1 and CDR2: MGHRA and YSYEKL. V lost 4 bases to trimming and J lost 2 bases; unmatched junction nucleotides: 5. The CDR3 spells CASSRRLAGVQETQYF. The CDR3 region has the DNA TGCGCCAGCAGCCGAAGACTAGCGGGGGTGCAAGAGACCCAGTACTTC.

Of note for this clone: A much larger clone is a single base away; this may be a read error. CDR3 residues: CASIVGQGRARGSNTEAFF. The CDR3 region has the DNA TGCGCCAGCATCGTAGGCCAAGGAAGGGCCCGGGGATCGAACACTGAAGCTTTCTTT. The gene calls are TRBV4-1 and TRBJ1-1; D not resolved. CDR1 is MGHRA and CDR2 is YSYEKL in the germline V gene. Trimming cost V 7 bases and J 1 base, with 28 bases left between them. The CDR3 is 19 residues long.

This clone has a handful of counts. V gene TRBV4-2 combines with J gene TRBJ1-5; perhaps TRBD1 as D (6 bases). V was clipped by 1 base and J by 3 bases, with 7 bases between them. The CDR3 is 14 residues long. Germline V gives CDR1 LGHNA, CDR2 YNFKEQ. CDR3 amino acids: CASSQGTVNQPQHF. CDR3 nucleotide sequence: TGTGCCAGCAGCCAAGGGACAGTCAATCAGCCCCAGCATTTT.

This chain connects TRBV30 to TRBJ1-1; possibly TRBD1 for D (6 bases). Germline V gene sequence: CDR1 GTSNPN, CDR2 SVGIG (reference sequence). Trimming removed 4 bases from V and 1 base from J, with 10 bases in between. The length of the CDR3 is 13 residues. CDR3 protein: CAWMRTANTEAFF. CDR3 nucleotide sequence: TGTGCCTGGATGCGGACAGCGAACACTGAAGCTTTCTTT.

The gene calls are TRBV5-1 and TRBJ2-1; D is possibly TRBD1 (6 bases). Trimming left V 4 bases short and J 10 bases short, with 9 bases between. CDR3 length: 11 residues. Germline assignment: CDR1 SGHRS and CDR2 YFSETQ. This chain's CDR3 is CASSAGTEQFF. The CDR3 nucleotides are TGCGCCAGCAGCGCCGGGACAGAGCAGTTCTTC.

This clone showed up just a few times. Other DNA sequences from this sample encode an identical CDR3 as well. V and J are TRBV19 and TRBJ1-2; the D gene is possibly TRBD1 (5 bases). Germline values: CDR1 LNHDA, CDR2 SQIVND (reference sequence). The CDR3 totals 12 residues. V was shortened by 3 bases and J by 4 bases, with 6 bases between the two germline ends. The CDR3 DNA is TGTGCCAGTAGTATGACAGCCTATGGCTACACCTTC. It codes for CASSMTAYGYTF.

In this sample, this clone turned up a few times. The chain has TRBV15 and TRBJ2-7; no firm D call. The CDR3 loop spans 13 amino acids. Germline V gene sequence: CDR1 LNHNV, CDR2 YYDKDF (reference sequence). V dropped 0 bases and J dropped 0 bases, with 3 bases sitting between them. This CDR3 reads CATSRDDSYEQYF. The CDR3 coding sequence is TGTGCCACCAGCAGAGATGACTCCTACGAGCAGTACTTC. Using reference TRBV15 and TRBJ2-7 for the parts outside the CDR3, the full variable domain is DAMVIQNPRYQVTQFGKPVTLSCSQTLNHNVMYWYQQKSSQAPKLLFHYYDKDFNNEADTPDNFQSRRPNTSFCFLDIRSPGLGDTAMYLCATSRDDSYEQYFGPGTRLTVT.

This clone showed up just a few times. The CDR3: CASSPSGANYNEQFF. The CDR3 bases are TGTGCCAGCAGCCCTTCAGGGGCTAACTACAATGAGCAGTTCTTC. The chain has TRBV7-2 and TRBJ2-1, with D perhaps matching TRBD1 (6 bases). The CDR3 spans 15 residues. Germline V gene data show CDR1 as SGHTA and CDR2 as FQGNSA. Between the trimmed V and J ends, which lost 5 bases and 3 bases, there was a span of 14 bases.

The chain uses TRBV30 and TRBJ1-5; D unresolved. The ends were cut back, 1 base at V and 3 bases at J, with 10 bases in the middle. Per germline, CDR1 GTSNPN and CDR2 SVGIG (reference sequence). This CDR3 has 14 amino acids. CDR3 in amino acids: CAWSDMYPNQPQHF. The CDR3, as DNA: TGTGCCTGGAGTGATATGTACCCCAATCAGCCCCAGCATTTT.

The V and J genes are TRBV5-1 and TRBJ2-7; the D call may be TRBD1 or TRBD2 (6 bases each). The germline V gene has CDR1 SGHRS and CDR2 YFSETQ. Between the trimmed V and J ends, which lost 4 bases and 0 bases, there was a span of 17 bases. The CDR3 consists of 16 residues. The CDR3 bases are TGCGCCAGCAGCCCCCATACGGGGGCGAGCTCCTACGAGCAGTACTTC. It translates to CASSPHTGASSYEQYF.